The source of this T cell receptor beta chain is a study of OX40 agonist ivuxolimab in advanced cancers. The overall study: Dose-escalation patients' cancers were hepatocellular carcinoma, melanoma, renal cell or head and neck cancer. The dose-escalation cohort was approximately 85% male, with a mean age of around 54 years, ranging about 20 to 85. Antecedent anti-PD-1, anti-PD-L1 or anti-CTLA-4 therapy was permissible, with over 35% having received some.

This CDR3 region has 14 residues. Germline V gene data show CDR1 as SGHDT and CDR2 as YYEEEE. The V end was cut by 1 base, the J end by 7 bases, with 14 bases between. This clone turned up a few times. Profiling relied on immunoSEQ multiplex PCR, and the TCRdb table lists in-frame clones only, not all of them. The data hold approximately 80,000 clones, with about nine tenths observed a single time. The V and J genes are TRBV5-6 and TRBJ1-2, with a weak D call TRBD1 (5 bases). The sample here was CD4+ or CD8+ T cells sorted from blood, taken in a trial of the OX40 agonist ivuxolimab. This sequence was found in an adult with an advanced solid tumor such as melanoma, head and neck, liver or kidney cancer. CDR3 DNA sequence: TGTGCCAGCAGCTTGAGTGGGACTTATCTTGGCTACACCTTC. Its translation is CASSLSGTYLGYTF.